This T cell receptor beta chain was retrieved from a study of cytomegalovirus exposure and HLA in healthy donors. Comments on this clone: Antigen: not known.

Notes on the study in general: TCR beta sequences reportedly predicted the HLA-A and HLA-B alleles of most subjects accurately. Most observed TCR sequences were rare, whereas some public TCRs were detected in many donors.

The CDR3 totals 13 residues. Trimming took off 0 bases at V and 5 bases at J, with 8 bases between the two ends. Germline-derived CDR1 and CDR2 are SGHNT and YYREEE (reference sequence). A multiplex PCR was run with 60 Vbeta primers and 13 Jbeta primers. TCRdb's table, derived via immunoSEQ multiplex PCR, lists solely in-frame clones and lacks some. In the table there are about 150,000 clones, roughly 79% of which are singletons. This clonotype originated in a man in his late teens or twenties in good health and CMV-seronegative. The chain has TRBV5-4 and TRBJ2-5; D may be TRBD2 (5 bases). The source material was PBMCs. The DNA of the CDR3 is TGTGCCAGCAGCTTGGCCCCGGGGGAGACCCAGTACTTC. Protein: CASSLAPGETQYF.